Reported below is one T cell receptor beta chain. This clonotype has only a few counts. The antigen it recognizes is unknown. No clone much larger than this one lies a single base away; base qualities are absent. The source of the sample is a study of response to subunit inactivated influenza vaccine (dated by TCRdb to 2017 to 2018). Background for the entire study: To follow how T cells responded to a trivalent subunit inactivated influenza vaccine, the researchers relied on deep quantitative profiling of the T cell receptor repertoire.

The cysteine opens and the phenylalanine closes a CDR3 of 13 amino acids. Just CDR3 DNA is preserved here, 39 bases in frame from base 1. From a lookup of the germline V gene, CDR1 and CDR2 are SGHRS and YFSETQ. V is cut by 6 bases and J by 0 bases, and the space between the germline ends is 10 bases. Overall results and qualifications from the work: The authors proposed that each seasonal influenza vaccination may bring in only a limited number of new T cells.

The library was made by RT-PCR. Sequencer: Illumina HiSeq 2500. TCRdb reanalyzed the raw reads on its own, using fastp at Q25 for trimming and MiXCR for clone calling, and kept in-frame beta chains. Rows merge per CDR3 protein into single entries with the most common DNA and genes. The sample data list 400,000 to 650,000 distinct CDR3 sequences, and approximately 7.2% of these were observed just once. The ten largest clones add up to less than 15% of the sample. This clonotype was sampled from a man between 50 and 69 years old who received an inactivated influenza vaccine. Donor details come from another sample of the same person, matched by shared clones. The sample here was PBMCs from blood, taken around 25 months after vaccination. The chain was built from TRBV5-1 and TRBJ2-7; TRBD1 is a possible D gene, resting on 7 matching bases. The nucleotide sequence reads TGCGCCAGCACCCAGGGGGGCTCCTACGAGCAGTACTTC. It encodes CASTQGGSYEQYF. Beyond the CDR3, the reference TRBV5-1 and TRBJ2-7 genes provide the residues; the full variable domain reads: KAGVTQTPRYLIKTRGQQVTLSCSPISGHRSVSWYQQTPGQGLQFLFEYFSETQRNKGNFPGRFSGRQFSNSRSEMNVSTLELGDSALYLCASTQGGSYEQYFGPGTRLTVT.